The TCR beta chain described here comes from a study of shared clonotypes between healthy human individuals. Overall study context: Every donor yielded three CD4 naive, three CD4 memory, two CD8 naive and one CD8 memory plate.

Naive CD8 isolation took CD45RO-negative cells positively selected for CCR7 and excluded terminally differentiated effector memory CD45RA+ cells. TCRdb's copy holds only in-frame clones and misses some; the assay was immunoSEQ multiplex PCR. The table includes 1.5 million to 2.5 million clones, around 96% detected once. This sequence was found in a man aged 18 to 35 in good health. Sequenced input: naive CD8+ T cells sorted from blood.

The CDR3 loop reads CASSVGTSGSVGTQYF. The CDR3 DNA reads as TGTGCCAGCAGCGTAGGGACTAGCGGGAGTGTCGGGACCCAGTACTTC. The chain is built from TRBV9 and TRBJ2-5; the match to TRBD2 covers 13 bases. The CDR3 consists of 16 residues. V lost 0 bases to trimming and J lost 7 bases; unmatched junction nucleotides: 6. The germline gives CDR1 SGDLS, CDR2 YYNGEE.